These T cell receptor beta chains were read from a single sample in a study of T cell repertoires in cytomegalovirus infection. In TCRdb, the reads were re-called with MiXCR into one record per CDR3 protein. This table holds a few hundred thousand distinct CDR3 sequences, about 15% found once. The sequenced sample consisted of CD8+ T cells from PBMCs. These TCRs come from a human donor in good health (CMV status not recorded). Some clones in this sample may be carry-over from other donors' samples. CDR3s include the opening cysteine and the closing phenylalanine or tryptophan. The D gene is left open where the match is weak. Clone size is given for some rows only: seen once, a few or many times, or a class if the clone is expanded.

NA | few | TRBJ1-1 | TRBV20-1 | TGCAGTGCTAGAGAAGTTGGGGGGGACACTGAAGCTTTCTTT | CSAREVGGDTEAFF
NA | NA | TRBJ2-6 | TRBV6-1 | TGTGCCAGCCTTCCCCGGGGACCTGGGGCCAACGTCCTGACTTTC | CASLPRGPGANVLTF
TRBD1 | NA | TRBJ1-4 | TRBV20-1 | TGCAGTGCTAGAAAAGGGACAGGAGCTGAAAAACTGTTTTTT | CSARKGTGAEKLFF
TRBD2 | few | TRBJ2-1 | TRBV3-1 | TGTGCCAGCAGCCTAGCGGGGGGGGAAGACAATGAGCAGTTCTTC | CASSLAGGEDNEQFF
NA | NA | TRBJ2-5 | TRBV6-2/TRBV6-3 | TGTGCCAGCAGTTACGGTCTCAGAGGGATCCACCAAGAGACCCAGTACTTC | CASSYGLRGIHQETQYF
NA | few | TRBJ1-5 | TRBV6-6 | TGTGCCAGCACCCCATTCTGGACAGTTAATAATCAGCCCCAGCATTTT | CASTPFWTVNNQPQHF
TRBD1 | few | TRBJ2-2 | TRBV28 | TGTGCCAGCGTATTTTCCGGGACAGGGAAAGCCGGGGAGCTGTTTTTT | CASVFSGTGKAGELFF
TRBD2 | NA | TRBJ2-7 | TRBV20-1 | TGCAGTGCCCAGATCGGGGGGAGGCGGGAGCAGTACTTC | CSAQIGGRREQYF
TRBD1 | NA | TRBJ1-4 | TRBV2 | TGTGCCACCTCCTTGGGGACAGGGTGGAGTGAAAAACTGTTTTTT | CATSLGTGWSEKLFF
NA | few | TRBJ2-7 | TRBV6-5 | TGTGCCAGCAGTTCGGGGGACCGGCAGTACTTC | CASSSGDRQYF
NA | many | TRBJ2-3 | TRBV4-3 | TGCGCCAGCAGTCCAAGGAATCAGGAATACACAGATACGCAGTATTTT | CASSPRNQEYTDTQYF
NA | NA | TRBJ2-2 | TRBV5-1 | TGCGCCAGCAGCTTGGGACGGACGAACACCGGGGAGCTGTTTTTT | CASSLGRTNTGELFF